One and the same sample provided the 9 T cell receptor beta chains below, sequenced in a study of blood T cell repertoires in COVID-19. Measured with immunoSEQ multiplex PCR; TCRdb has only the in-frame clones, and not every one. The table lists approximately 240,000 clones, around nine tenths of them singletons. The sequencing input was peripheral blood. The source of these receptors is a woman aged 18-30 years who had recovered from COVID-19.

J is TRBJ2-1 and V is TRBV7-6; D not resolved. Germline CDR1 and CDR2: SGHVS and FNYEAQ. This CDR3 has 12 amino acids. With 4 bases removed from V and 9 bases from J, the gap between germline ends came to 10 bases. The CDR3 region is CASSYGTIEQFF. CDR3 DNA sequence: TGTGCCAGCAGCTACGGAACTATTGAGCAGTTCTTC. Full variable domain (outside the CDR3, taken from reference TRBV7-6 and TRBJ2-1): GAGVSQSPRYKVTKRGQDVALRCDPISGHVSLYWYRQALGQGPEFLTYFNYEAQQDKSGLPNDRFSAERPEGSISTLTIQRTEQRDSAMYRCASSYGTIEQFFGPGTRLTVL.

The chain uses TRBV6-6 and TRBJ2-7, with 10 bases that match TRBD1. CDR3 size: 16 residues. The V gene's germline CDR1 is MNHNY and CDR2 SVGAGI (reference sequence). V shed 5 bases, J shed 1 base, and the junction held 8 bases outside the gene matches. The CDR3 is CASSQGDRGASYEQYF. CDR3 in DNA: TGTGCCAGCAGTCAGGGGGACAGGGGCGCGTCCTACGAGCAGTACTTC.

This clone has a single count. The chain has TRBV2 and TRBJ2-7; D is ambiguous. Per germline, CDR1 SNHLY and CDR2 FYNNEI. The V gene lost 4 bases and the J gene lost 2 bases, with 3 bases spanning the gap. This CDR3 is built from 11 residues. CDR3 sequence (DNA): TGTGCCAGCAGTGCAACCTACGAGCAGTACTTC. Protein sequence: CASSATYEQYF.

The genes are TRBV5-1 and TRBJ1-5, with a possible D match to TRBD1 (6 bases). Germline V gives CDR1 SGHRS, CDR2 YFSETQ. The CDR3 has 15 amino acids. V gave up 4 bases and J gave up 1 base, with 12 bases separating them. For the CDR3, the DNA is TGCGCCAGCAGCGCAGGGGCTGGGAGCAATCAGCCCCAGCATTTT. Encoded protein: CASSAGAGSNQPQHF.

This chain links TRBV2 with TRBJ2-1; TRBD1 agrees at 9 bases. J was trimmed by 8 bases and V by 2 bases; bases with no gene match: 10. The germline gives CDR1 SNHLY, CDR2 FYNNEI. The CDR3 spans 16 residues. The CDR3 region has the DNA TGTGCCAGCAGTGAATTTTGGGGACAGGGTATCGATGAGCAGTTCTTC. Encoded protein: CASSEFWGQGIDEQFF.

The chain is built from TRBV7-2 and TRBJ1-5; 7 bases match TRBD1. V lost 5 bases to trimming and J lost 4 bases; unmatched junction nucleotides: 5. Germline V gives CDR1 SGHTA, CDR2 FQGNSA. The length of the CDR3 is 14 residues. The CDR3 DNA follows: TGTGCCAGCAGCGAGGACAGGCGGAATCAGCCCCAGCATTTT. Its translation is CASSEDRRNQPQHF.

The V gene is TRBV12-3 or TRBV12-4, the J gene TRBJ1-1; no definite D call. This CDR3 comprises 12 residues. V lost 5 bases to trimming and J lost 7 bases, with 11 bases between them. The CDR3 region is CASSAFSIEAFF. Written as DNA, the CDR3 is TGTGCCAGCAGTGCGTTTTCGATTGAAGCTTTCTTT.

V usage is TRBV5-6 and J usage is TRBJ1-1; 8 bases line up with TRBD1. Germline lookup yields CDR1 SGHDT and CDR2 YYEEEE. CDR3 length: 15 residues. The V and J ends lost 0 bases and 1 base, in that order; junction bases with no gene match: 2. Here the CDR3 reads CASSLVDRANTEAFF. CDR3 in DNA: TGTGCCAGCAGCTTGGTGGACAGGGCGAACACTGAAGCTTTCTTT.

This clone was counted once. The rearrangement joins TRBV3-1 (or the pseudogene TRBV3-2) to TRBJ2-5; 7 bases fit TRBD1. CDR3 length: 16 residues. CDR1 and CDR2 (germline): LGHDT, YNNKEL (reference sequence). The V gene end was trimmed by 2 bases and the J gene end by 4 bases; junction bases not matched to a gene: 10. The CDR3: CASSQKWTTGTETQYF. The DNA of the CDR3 is TGTGCCAGCAGCCAAAAATGGACGACAGGGACAGAGACCCAGTACTTC.